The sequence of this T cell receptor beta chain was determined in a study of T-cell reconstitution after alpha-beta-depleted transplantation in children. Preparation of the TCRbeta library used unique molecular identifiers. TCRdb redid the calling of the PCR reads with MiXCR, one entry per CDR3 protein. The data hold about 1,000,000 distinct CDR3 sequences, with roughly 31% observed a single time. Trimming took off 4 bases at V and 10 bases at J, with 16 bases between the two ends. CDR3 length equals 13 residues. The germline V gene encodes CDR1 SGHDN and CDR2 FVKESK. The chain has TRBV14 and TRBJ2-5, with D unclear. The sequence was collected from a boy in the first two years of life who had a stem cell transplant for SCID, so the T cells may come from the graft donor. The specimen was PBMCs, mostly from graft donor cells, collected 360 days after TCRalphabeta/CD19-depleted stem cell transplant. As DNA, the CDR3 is TGTGCCAGCAGCCTCCTGGGAACGGCAGTCCAGTACTTC. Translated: CASSLLGTAVQYF.